This TCR beta chain was profiled in a study of blood T cell repertoires in COVID-19. The CDR3 is made up of 11 amino acids. CDR1 and CDR2 (germline): SEHNR, FQNEAQ (reference sequence). Trimming removed 3 bases from V and 6 bases from J, with 6 bases in between. Source study methods: The assay estimated nucleated cells by amplifying reference gene primers. The method was immunoSEQ multiplex PCR; TCRdb's version includes in-frame clones alone and lacks a portion of them. That table gives V, J and clone size, and the DNA gave D and trimming. Among hundreds of thousands of clones listed, around 89% were seen once.

This TCR was recovered from a woman aged 18 to 35 who had recovered from COVID-19. The chain has TRBV7-9 and TRBJ2-7; the D gene is possibly TRBD1 (5 bases). Sample: PBMCs or T cells enriched from blood (not recorded which). The CDR3 reads CASSFGAEQYF. CDR3 bases: TGTGCCAGCAGCTTTGGGGCCGAGCAGTACTTC.